Below are 31 T cell receptor beta chains sequenced from a single sample in a study of blood T cells in healthy people across ages. The use of a sample-barcoded 5' primer and a J-beta primer mix characterized a second PCR of roughly 6 to 11 cycles. TCRdb re-called the 5' RACE reads through MiXCR, storing one row per CDR3 protein. This table has around 1,000,000 distinct CDR3 sequences, under 30% appearing once. This same sample was also part of a study on T cells of mothers and their children.

The material sequenced was blood. These receptors were taken from a girl aged 2-10 years in good health.

This clonotype was seen a few times. This chain links TRBV4-1 with TRBJ2-1, with TRBD1 as a possible D gene (6 bases). This CDR3 has 14 residues. Germline V CDR1 and CDR2: MGHRA, YSYEKL. V was pared by 0 bases and J by 8 bases, with 11 bases between. CDR3 DNA sequence: TGCGCCAGCAGCCAAGACCGTTCAGGGGATGAGCAGTTCTTC. Protein product: CASSQDRSGDEQFF.

This clonotype has only a few counts. The chain is built from TRBV5-1 and TRBJ2-3; 8 bases align to TRBD1. This CDR3 contains 14 residues. The V segment lost 4 bases and the J segment 4 bases; nucleotides outside the gene matches: 5. Germline CDR1 is SGHRS and CDR2 is YFSETQ. The CDR3 region is CASSTGQGSDTQYF. In DNA, the CDR3 is TGCGCCAGCAGCACCGGACAGGGCTCAGATACGCAGTATTTT.

The chain combines TRBV20-1 with TRBJ2-1; 10 bases match TRBD1. With 8 bases clipped from V and 4 bases from J, the junction kept 17 bases outside the gene matches. Germline CDR1 reads DFQATT; CDR2 reads SNEGSKA (reference sequence). This CDR3 contains 17 residues. This CDR3 is CSSSGTGVTGVYNEQFF. The CDR3 nucleotides are TGCAGTAGTTCCGGGACAGGGGTAACGGGTGTGTACAATGAGCAGTTCTTC.

The rearrangement links TRBV5-1 to TRBJ1-1; D not resolved. The CDR3 runs to 15 residues. Per the germline V gene, CDR1 is SGHRS and CDR2 is YFSETQ. V was pared by 4 bases and J by 4 bases, with 17 bases between. The CDR3 coding sequence is TGCGCCAGCAGCCCGATTTCCCTCCTAAGCACTGAAGCTTTCTTT. It translates to CASSPISLLSTEAFF.

CDR3 region: CASSQEPLGGQGRPYEQYF. The CDR3 DNA reads TGCGCCAGCAGCCAAGAGCCCCTCGGGGGACAGGGGAGGCCCTACGAGCAGTACTTC. The chain uses TRBV4-1 and TRBJ2-7; TRBD1 matches at 10 bases. The junction had 13 bases not matched to a gene; V was cut back by 0 bases and J by 2 bases. The CDR3 runs to 19 residues. Per germline, CDR1 MGHRA and CDR2 YSYEKL.

The V gene is TRBV7-3, the J gene TRBJ2-1, with D maybe TRBD2 (6 bases). The V gene lost 2 bases and the J gene lost 7 bases, with 21 bases spanning the gap. CDR3 length equals 17 residues. The germline CDR1 and CDR2 sequences are SGHTA and FQGTGA. CDR3 DNA sequence: TGTGCCAGCAGCTTAGACGAGGTGGGAGGAGTTGAGAATGAGCAGTTCTTC. It codes for CASSLDEVGGVENEQFF.

This clonotype was counted many times. The chain is built from TRBV27 and TRBJ2-1; 9 bases align to TRBD1. The germline gives CDR1 MNHEY, CDR2 SMNVEV (reference sequence). After removal of 5 bases from V and 4 bases from J, the junction contained 6 bases not matched to a gene. The CDR3 runs 15 residues. The CDR3 coding sequence is TGTGCCAGCAGTGTACAGACAGGGGGGTACAATGAGCAGTTCTTC. This gives the protein CASSVQTGGYNEQFF.

Turning to this clonotype: One end of the junction does not line up with germline, which may come from a read error. This chain connects TRBV5-1 to TRBJ1-2; 8 nucleotides line up with TRBD1. This CDR3 is built from 12 residues. Germline V gene lookup returns CDR1 SGHRS and CDR2 YFSETQ. The CDR3 DNA sequence: TGCGCCAGCAGCACAGACAGGGGTGGCTCCACCTTC. Its protein is CASSTDRGGSTF.

This clonotype has ten or more counts. The genes are TRBV5-1 and TRBJ2-1; 8 nucleotides line up with TRBD1. The junction had 4 bases not matched to a gene; V was cut back by 4 bases and J by 1 base. The CDR3 covers 15 residues. CDR1 and CDR2 (germline): SGHRS, YFSETQ. CDR3 coding DNA: TGCGCCAGCAGCGGTACAGGGGGTTCCTACAATGAGCAGTTCTTC. Translation gives CASSGTGGSYNEQFF.

The chain has TRBV28 and TRBJ2-4; D call uncertain. CDR3 length equals 13 residues. CDR1 is MDHEN and CDR2 is SYDVKM in the germline V gene. The V and J ends lost 4 bases and 12 bases respectively, with 16 bases between them. Here the CDR3 reads CASSSDGPGHQYF. The DNA of the CDR3 is TGTGCCAGCAGTTCCGACGGCCCGGGTCATCAGTACTTC.

This clonotype was seen more than once but under ten times. V gene TRBV20-1 combines with J gene TRBJ2-1, with 10 positions matching TRBD1. V lost 5 bases, J lost 3 bases, and 4 bases stayed unmatched. Germline loops: CDR1 DFQATT, CDR2 SNEGSKA (reference sequence). This CDR3 contains 14 residues. In DNA form, the CDR3 reads TGCAGTGCTTATGACAGGGGGCTCTACAATGAGCAGTTCTTC. This encodes CSAYDRGLYNEQFF.

A word on this clonotype: The junction and the germline gene differ at one end; a read error may be behind it. This chain joins TRBV5-6 and TRBJ2-1; D call uncertain. Germline V gene data show CDR1 as SGHDT and CDR2 as YYEEEE. The CDR3 consists of 12 residues. CDR3: CAGSLVGNEQFF. Written as DNA, the CDR3 is TGTGCCGGCAGCTTGGTAGGCAATGAGCAGTTCTTC.

The chain combines TRBV7-2 with TRBJ2-5; 10 bases map to TRBD2. The germline gives CDR1 SGHTA, CDR2 FQGNSA. Trimming removed 5 bases from V and 5 bases from J; junction bases left unmatched: 14. This CDR3 is 17 amino acids long. The CDR3 loop reads CASSLPSGGPLSETQYF. The DNA for the CDR3 is TGTGCCAGCAGCCTCCCTAGCGGGGGCCCTCTTTCGGAGACCCAGTACTTC.

This clonotype was detected only a few times. The rearrangement joins TRBV7-8 to TRBJ2-5, with 8 bases identical to TRBD2. CDR3 size: 15 residues. V shed 7 bases and J 2 bases; nucleotides not matched to a gene: 9. Germline V gives CDR1 SGHVS, CDR2 FQNEAQ. The CDR3 here is CASTLGTSLQETQYF. The CDR3 DNA sequence: TGTGCCAGCACTCTGGGGACTAGTTTACAAGAGACCCAGTACTTC.

This chain joins TRBV7-9 and TRBJ1-2, with a tentative D call TRBD1 (5 bases). Germline lookup yields CDR1 SEHNR and CDR2 FQNEAQ (reference sequence). CDR3 length: 14 residues. Trimming left V 5 bases short and J 7 bases short, with 17 bases between. The CDR3 loop is CASSAGTSLGGYTF. CDR3 nucleotides: TGTGCCAGCAGCGCCGGGACCTCCTTGGGTGGCTACACCTTC.

This sequence joins TRBV27 and TRBJ2-7, with TRBD1 as a possible D gene (5 bases). V lost 3 bases to trimming and J lost 0 bases, with 9 bases between them. CDR3 length equals 14 residues. The germline V gene has CDR1 MNHEY and CDR2 SMNVEV (reference sequence). The CDR3 loop is CASSLYRSSYEQYF. The CDR3 coding sequence is TGTGCCAGCAGTTTGTACAGGAGCTCCTACGAGCAGTACTTC.

The chain joins TRBV27 to TRBJ2-2; 15 bases map to TRBD2. Germline CDR1 MNHEY, CDR2 SMNVEV (reference sequence). V lost 9 bases and J lost 2; bases outside the gene matches: 7. This CDR3 is built from 17 residues. CDR3 coding DNA: TGTGCCAGTCGGGGACTAGCGGGAGGACCTAACACCGGGGAGCTGTTTTTT. This translates into CASRGLAGGPNTGELFF.

The CDR3 is CASSPGIREPTSEAFF. The CDR3 coding sequence is TGTGCCAGCTCACCAGGAATCAGGGAACCCACTAGTGAAGCTTTCTTT. The genes are TRBV18 and TRBJ1-1; tentative D call: TRBD1 (5 bases). Germline V gene data show CDR1 as KGHSH and CDR2 as LQKENI. The CDR3 is 16 residues long. V was clipped by 2 bases and J by 7 bases, with 20 bases between them.

In its sample, this clonotype was seen many times. V is TRBV7-3 and J is TRBJ2-7, with D possibly TRBD2 on 5 matching bases. This CDR3 is 13 amino acids long. Germline loops: CDR1 SGHTA, CDR2 FQGTGA. V lost 5 bases, J lost 3 bases, and 11 bases lay in between. The CDR3 here is CASSKGLGYEQYF. For the CDR3, the DNA is TGTGCCAGCAGCAAAGGACTGGGCTACGAGCAGTACTTC.

In this sample, this clonotype turned up a few times. The chain combines TRBV4-3 with TRBJ1-2; no firm D call. CDR3 length equals 14 residues. V was clipped by 1 base and J by 3 bases, with 9 bases between them. Germline values: CDR1 LGHNA, CDR2 YSLEER. CDR3 amino acids: CASSQVDSHYGYTF. The CDR3 coding sequence is TGCGCCAGCAGCCAAGTAGATAGTCACTATGGCTACACCTTC.

This clonotype came up a few times. The V gene is TRBV7-9, the J gene TRBJ2-3, with TRBD2 as a possible D gene (5 bases). V gave up 10 bases and J gave up 6 bases, with 14 bases separating them. The CDR3 covers 12 residues. Per the germline V gene, CDR1 is SEHNR and CDR2 is FQNEAQ (reference sequence). The CDR3 DNA reads as TGTGCCATGGACTCGTCGGGTGATACGCAGTATTTT. Protein: CAMDSSGDTQYF.

The table lists this clonotype with a few counts. This rearrangement joins TRBV28 to TRBJ1-1; D gene unclear. The CDR3 is 15 amino acids. Trimming took 5 bases from V and 4 from J, leaving 17 bases between them. CDR1 is MDHEN, CDR2 SYDVKM, per germline. CDR3 residues: CASSPLRVVFTEAFF. The CDR3 nucleotides read TGTGCCAGCAGTCCCCTTAGGGTGGTTTTCACTGAAGCTTTCTTT.

The CDR3 DNA is TGTGCCAGCGGGGGGGACGTTGAAGCTTTCTTT. The encoded protein is CASGGDVEAFF. The chain links TRBV12-3 or TRBV12-4 to TRBJ1-1, with a tentative D call TRBD1 (5 bases). The CDR3 totals 11 residues. V was cut by 8 bases and J by 7 bases, with 11 bases left in between.

This clonotype was found a few times. The chain links TRBV5-6 to TRBJ1-6; no firm D call. The germline V gene encodes CDR1 SGHDT and CDR2 YYEEEE. Trimming left V 4 bases short and J 7 bases short, with 6 bases between. This CDR3 is 12 amino acids long. This CDR3 reads CASSIVNSPLHF. DNA for the CDR3: TGTGCCAGCAGCATAGTGAATTCACCCCTCCACTTT.

The rearrangement joins TRBV14 to TRBJ2-1; perhaps TRBD2 as D (5 bases). V lost 0 bases and J 8 bases, leaving 14 bases between the germline ends. Germline V gene lookup returns CDR1 SGHDN and CDR2 FVKESK. This CDR3 has 15 amino acids. CDR3 DNA sequence: TGTGCCAGCAGCCAAGATCCATCTCAGGAGGATGAGCAGTTCTTC. It encodes CASSQDPSQEDEQFF.

The chain carries TRBV20-1 and TRBJ2-5; TRBD2 aligns across 14 bases. The tail of the sequence fits TRBJ2-1 better, so the J call may be wrong. The germline CDR1 and CDR2 sequences are DFQATT and SNEGSKA (reference sequence). The CDR3 loop spans 14 amino acids. The CDR3 nucleotides read TGCAGTGCTGGGACTAGCGGGAGTCTCAGGGAGCAGTTCTTC. Translated: CSAGTSGSLREQFF.

V is TRBV28 and J is TRBJ1-6; D is ambiguous. The CDR3 totals 11 residues. Per the germline V gene, CDR1 is MDHEN and CDR2 is SYDVKM. Trimming took off 4 bases at V and 11 bases at J, with 6 bases between the two ends. The CDR3 reads CASSSSPPLHF. CDR3 sequence (DNA): TGTGCCAGCAGTTCCAGTCCACCCCTCCACTTT.

The rearrangement joins TRBV5-1 to TRBJ2-5; possibly TRBD2 for D (5 bases). The CDR3 extends over 10 amino acids. V lost 6 bases and J 14 bases, leaving 14 bases between the germline ends. Germline-derived CDR1 and CDR2 are SGHRS and YFSETQ. The chain's CDR3 is CASKDPRDYF. Here the CDR3 DNA reads TGCGCCAGCAAGGATCCCCGGGATTACTTC.

The chain employs TRBV7-2 and TRBJ2-3; 8 positions match TRBD2. This CDR3 is built from 18 residues. V dropped 2 bases and J dropped 5; count of bases not matched to a gene: 15. Germline CDR1 SGHTA, CDR2 FQGNSA. The CDR3 loop is CASSLSSMGGRLEDTQYF. Here the CDR3 DNA reads TGTGCCAGCAGCTTATCGTCCATGGGCGGGAGGCTAGAAGATACGCAGTATTTT.

The chain uses TRBV4-1 and TRBJ2-5, with D uncertain. The germline V gene encodes CDR1 MGHRA and CDR2 YSYEKL. The CDR3 spans 15 residues. V lost 1 base to trimming and J lost 7 bases, with 16 bases between them. The CDR3 sequence is CASSQASVGIGTQYF. The CDR3 nucleotides are TGCGCCAGCAGCCAAGCAAGCGTCGGTATCGGGACCCAGTACTTC.

The rearrangement uses TRBV10-3 and TRBJ2-6; no reliable D call. V lost 11 bases, J lost 0 bases, and 5 bases lay in between. The germline V gene has CDR1 ENHRY and CDR2 SYGVKD. This CDR3 comprises 12 residues. CDR3 in DNA: TGTGCCTTGTCCTCTGGGGCCAACGTCCTGACTTTC. Amino acid sequence: CALSSGANVLTF.